The next 24 T cell receptor beta chains were all read from a single sample in a study of T cell responses to AZD1222 COVID-19 vaccine. Assay used: immunoSEQ multiplex PCR; TCRdb lists only in-frame clones, some missing. The sample holds about 180,000 clones; around 90% are singletons and the top ten take around 2%. The starting material was peripheral blood, obtained 28 days after the second AZD1222 dose. The receptors here all came from an adult who received the AZD1222 COVID-19 vaccine.

The chain uses TRBV10-3 and TRBJ1-4; TRBD1 aligns across 9 bases. This CDR3 is built from 16 residues. Per germline, CDR1 ENHRY and CDR2 SYGVKD. V gave up 5 bases and J gave up 8 bases; unmatched junction bases: 12. DNA for the CDR3: TGTGCCATCAGTCGAAACAGGGGGCCCTCTCTGGAAAAACTGTTTTTT. Amino acids: CAISRNRGPSLEKLFF.

The chain couples TRBV6-6 to TRBJ2-7; TRBD1 is a possible D gene (5 bases). Germline CDR1 is MNHNY and CDR2 is SVGAGI (reference sequence). The V gene lost 5 bases and the J gene lost 3 bases, with 11 bases spanning the gap. The CDR3 consists of 13 residues. The CDR3 sequence: CASSPRQLYEQYF. DNA of the CDR3: TGTGCCAGCAGTCCGAGACAGCTCTACGAGCAGTACTTC.

V usage is TRBV19 and J usage is TRBJ2-1, with TRBD2 identical over 8 bases. V gave up 3 bases and J gave up 7 bases; unmatched junction bases: 8. The CDR3 covers 15 residues. CDR1 LNHDA and CDR2 SQIVND come from the germline V gene (reference sequence). The CDR3 sequence is CASSIQAGGLNEQFF. The CDR3 bases are TGTGCCAGTAGTATTCAGGCGGGGGGCCTTAATGAGCAGTTCTTC.

The J gene is TRBJ1-4, the V gene TRBV5-1; weak D call: TRBD1 (5 bases). V was cut by 2 bases and J by 0 bases, with 11 bases left in between. The CDR3 runs 16 residues. Germline CDR1 is SGHRS and CDR2 is YFSETQ. The CDR3 sequence: CASSFRGEATNEKLFF. CDR3 coding DNA: TGCGCCAGCAGCTTCCGGGGGGAGGCAACTAATGAAAAACTGTTTTTT.

J is TRBJ1-2 and V is TRBV18, with D unclear. Per germline, CDR1 KGHSH and CDR2 LQKENI. There are 12 residues in the CDR3. Between the trimmed V and J ends, which lost 5 bases and 6 bases, there was a span of 10 bases. CDR3 nucleotides: TGTGCCAGCTCAACTAATGAGGATGGCTACACCTTC. Residues: CASSTNEDGYTF.

In DNA form, the CDR3 reads TGTGCCACCAGTCAACAGACACGCGCCAATCAGCCCCAGCATTTT. Translated: CATSQQTRANQPQHF. The chain combines TRBV24-1 with TRBJ1-5; D not certain. The CDR3 covers 15 residues. V dropped 6 bases and J dropped 3 bases, with 14 bases sitting between them. CDR1 and CDR2 from the germline V gene are KGHDR and SFDVKD.

V usage is TRBV5-1 and J usage is TRBJ2-6, with D unresolved. Germline V gives CDR1 SGHRS, CDR2 YFSETQ. This CDR3 comprises 14 residues. The ends were cut back, 6 bases at V and 1 base at J, with 8 bases in the middle. The DNA for the CDR3 is TGCGCCAGCAACCCGACTTCTGGGGCCAACGTCCTGACTTTC. This gives the protein CASNPTSGANVLTF.

This clone was seen a handful of times. This chain uses TRBV7-9 with TRBJ2-7, with D possibly TRBD2 on 6 matching bases. Germline CDR1 reads SEHNR; CDR2 reads FQNEAQ (reference sequence). Trimming shortened V by 6 bases and J by 5 bases, and 14 bases separated the two germline ends. The CDR3 spans 13 residues. In DNA form, the CDR3 reads TGTGCCAGCAGAACACCGGGGGATGACGAGCAGTACTTC. It translates to CASRTPGDDEQYF.

The V gene is TRBV18, the J gene TRBJ1-2, with 8 positions matching TRBD1. The CDR3 spans 16 residues. V dropped 8 bases and J dropped 5; count of bases not matched to a gene: 16. CDR1 is KGHSH and CDR2 is LQKENI in the germline V gene. This CDR3 reads CASTNDHRGGSYGYTF. The CDR3 coding sequence is TGTGCCAGCACGAACGACCACAGGGGGGGATCATATGGCTACACCTTC. Full variable domain (remainder filled in from reference TRBV18 and TRBJ1-2): NAGVMQNPRHLVRRRGQEARLRCSPMKGHSHVYWYRQLPEEGLKFMVYLQKENIIDESGMPKERFSAEFPKEGPSILRIQQVVRGDSAAYFCASTNDHRGGSYGYTFGSGTRLTVV.

V usage is TRBV18 and J usage is TRBJ2-2, with D possibly matching TRBD1 (5 bases). Trimming shortened V by 4 bases and J by 1 base, and 13 bases separated the two germline ends. Germline values: CDR1 KGHSH, CDR2 LQKENI. This CDR3 is built from 16 residues. The CDR3 DNA follows: TGTGCCAGCTCACTCTTAGCCGGACAGAACACCGGGGAGCTGTTTTTT. Translation: CASSLLAGQNTGELFF.

This clone was seen only once. V is TRBV3-1 (or the pseudogene TRBV3-2) and J is TRBJ1-1; a weak D match, TRBD1 (5 bases). V dropped 1 base and J dropped 4 bases, with 13 bases sitting between them. Germline CDR1 reads LGHDT; CDR2 reads YNNKEL (reference sequence). The CDR3 spans 15 residues. CDR3: CASSQGIRVGTEAFF. In DNA, the CDR3 is TGTGCCAGCAGCCAAGGGATCAGGGTGGGCACTGAAGCTTTCTTT.

The chain has TRBV18 and TRBJ2-2; D is unresolved. Trimming took off 3 bases at V and 5 bases at J, with 10 bases between the two ends. Germline CDR1 and CDR2: KGHSH and LQKENI. The CDR3 length is 14 residues. The CDR3 DNA reads TGTGCCAGCTCACCGAATTGGCGGACCGGGGAGCTGTTTTTT. Translating gives CASSPNWRTGELFF.

This chain uses TRBV5-6 with TRBJ2-3, with D possibly matching TRBD1 (5 bases). Germline values: CDR1 SGHDT, CDR2 YYEEEE. This CDR3 region has 11 residues. V lost 2 bases, J lost 14 bases, and 12 bases lay in between. In DNA form, the CDR3 reads TGTGCCAGCAGCTTTAGGGGTCAGCGGTATTTT. Residues: CASSFRGQRYF.

This clone appeared a single time. This chain connects TRBV24-1 to TRBJ1-2; 8 bases line up with TRBD1. Germline V gives CDR1 KGHDR, CDR2 SFDVKD. The CDR3 is 13 amino acids. The V and J ends lost 4 bases and 7 bases, in that order; junction bases with no gene match: 4. The CDR3 DNA is TGTGCCACCAGTGACATGCAGGGGGCTGGCTACACCTTC. This codes for CATSDMQGAGYTF.

The chain joins TRBV15 to TRBJ2-2; maybe TRBD1 (5 bases). The V and J ends lost 1 base and 1 base respectively, with 13 bases between them. Germline V gene data show CDR1 as LNHNV and CDR2 as YYDKDF (reference sequence). The CDR3 loop spans 17 amino acids. CDR3: CATSRVQVSGNTGELFF. The CDR3 nucleotides are TGTGCCACCAGCAGAGTACAGGTTTCCGGGAACACCGGGGAGCTGTTTTTT.

The rearrangement joins TRBV6-2 or TRBV6-3 to TRBJ2-4; D not resolved. Between the trimmed V and J ends, which lost 4 bases and 8 bases, there was a span of 15 bases. Germline-derived CDR1 and CDR2 are MNHEY and SVGEGT. The CDR3 runs 14 residues. The DNA of the CDR3 is TGTGCCAGCAGTTCCTCAGACTTAGGCTACATTCAGTACTTC. Protein sequence: CASSSSDLGYIQYF.

V is TRBV9 and J is TRBJ1-1, with a weak D call TRBD1 (5 bases). V was cut by 0 bases and J by 4 bases, with 10 bases left in between. The CDR3 is 14 residues long. Germline V gives CDR1 SGDLS, CDR2 YYNGEE. The CDR3 DNA reads as TGTGCCAGCAGCGTAGCGGGGGGTAGCACTGAAGCTTTCTTT. It codes for CASSVAGGSTEAFF.

The V gene is TRBV7-2, the J gene TRBJ2-1, with 9 bases identical to TRBD2. CDR3 length: 18 amino acids. CDR1 is SGHTA and CDR2 is FQGNSA in the germline V gene. V lost 1 base and J lost 0; bases outside the gene matches: 7. The CDR3 bases are TGTGCCAGCAGCTTAGTTAACCTAGCGGGGAGCTCCTACAATGAGCAGTTCTTC. It yields the protein CASSLVNLAGSSYNEQFF.

The CDR3 nucleotides read TGCGCCAGCAGCCAAGTGTCAGGGCAGAACTATGGCTACACCTTC. Its translation is CASSQVSGQNYGYTF. The chain recombines TRBV4-1 with TRBJ1-2; D perhaps matches TRBD1 (5 bases). Between the trimmed V and J ends, which lost 1 base and 2 bases, there was a span of 11 bases. Germline lookup yields CDR1 MGHRA and CDR2 YSYEKL. The CDR3 is made up of 15 amino acids.

The chain combines TRBV3-1 (or the pseudogene TRBV3-2) with TRBJ2-3; 9 nucleotides align to TRBD2. The J segment lost 2 bases and the V segment lost 4 bases, leaving 1 base of the junction unmatched. In germline, CDR1 is LGHDT, CDR2 YNNKEL (reference sequence). The CDR3 consists of 14 residues. The CDR3 region is CASSPSGTTDTQYF. The CDR3 DNA reads TGTGCCAGCAGCCCTAGCGGGACCACAGATACGCAGTATTTT.

The rearrangement uses TRBV6-1 and TRBJ1-4; D gene ambiguous. V gave up 2 bases and J gave up 0 bases, with 10 bases separating them. The germline CDR1 and CDR2 sequences are MNHNS and SASEGT. This CDR3 contains 16 residues. CDR3 in DNA: TGTGCCAGCAGTGAACGGCTTACCTCAACTAATGAAAAACTGTTTTTT. Translation: CASSERLTSTNEKLFF.

The rearrangement uses TRBV19 and TRBJ1-5, with D possibly TRBD1 on 6 matching bases. V was pared by 6 bases and J by 1 base, with 13 bases between. Looked up from germline, CDR1 is LNHDA and CDR2 is SQIVND (reference sequence). The CDR3 consists of 15 residues. The CDR3 nucleotides are TGTGCCAGTAGGCCGCAGGGGACCAGCAATCAGCCCCAGCATTTT. Translated: CASRPQGTSNQPQHF.

As to this clone: The same CDR3 is also encoded by other DNA sequences in this sample. This sequence joins TRBV6-2 or TRBV6-3 and TRBJ2-7, with D unclear. V was clipped by 2 bases and J by 3 bases, with 5 bases between them. The germline V gene encodes CDR1 MNHEY and CDR2 SVGEGT. The CDR3 consists of 12 residues. In nucleotides, the CDR3 is TGTGCCAGCAGTTACATCAGCTACGAGCAGTACTTC. The encoded protein is CASSYISYEQYF.

The chain combines TRBV28 with TRBJ1-1, with 8 bases lining up with TRBD1. CDR1 and CDR2 (germline): MDHEN, SYDVKM. The CDR3 extends over 17 amino acids. The V gene end was trimmed by 5 bases and the J gene end by 7 bases; junction bases not matched to a gene: 18. The CDR3, as DNA: TGTGCCAGCAGTCCCCATGGACAGGGTTGGGGGGGCAGTGAAGCTTTCTTT. It codes for CASSPHGQGWGGSEAFF. Using reference TRBV28 and TRBJ1-1 for the parts outside the CDR3, the full variable domain is DVKVTQSSRYLVKRTGEKVFLECVQDMDHENMFWYRQDPGLGLRLIYFSYDVKMKEKGDIPEGYSVSREKKERFSLILESASTNQTSMYLCASSPHGQGWGGSEAFFGQGTRLTVV.